This TCR beta chain was profiled in a study of cytomegalovirus exposure and HLA in healthy donors. The CDR3 is 13 residues long. Germline lookup yields CDR1 SQVTM and CDR2 ANQGSEA. V shed 4 bases and J shed 4 bases, with 13 bases lying between them. A multiplex PCR was run with 60 Vbeta primers and 13 Jbeta primers. Using immunoSEQ multiplex PCR, the repertoire was profiled, and TCRdb retains in-frame clones only, with some absent. Of approximately 110,000 clones listed, more than 80% are singletons. Study findings and constraints: CMV antigen specificity of a few CMV-associated chains was confirmed in vitro.

Comments on this clone: Its antigen is undetermined.

J is TRBJ2-5 and V is TRBV29-1; D call uncertain. This clonotype was sampled from a man aged 18 to 30 in good health and CMV-seronegative. The specimen sequenced was PBMCs. The chain's CDR3 is CSVGISYGETQYF. Written as DNA, the CDR3 is TGCAGCGTTGGCATTAGCTACGGAGAGACCCAGTACTTC.